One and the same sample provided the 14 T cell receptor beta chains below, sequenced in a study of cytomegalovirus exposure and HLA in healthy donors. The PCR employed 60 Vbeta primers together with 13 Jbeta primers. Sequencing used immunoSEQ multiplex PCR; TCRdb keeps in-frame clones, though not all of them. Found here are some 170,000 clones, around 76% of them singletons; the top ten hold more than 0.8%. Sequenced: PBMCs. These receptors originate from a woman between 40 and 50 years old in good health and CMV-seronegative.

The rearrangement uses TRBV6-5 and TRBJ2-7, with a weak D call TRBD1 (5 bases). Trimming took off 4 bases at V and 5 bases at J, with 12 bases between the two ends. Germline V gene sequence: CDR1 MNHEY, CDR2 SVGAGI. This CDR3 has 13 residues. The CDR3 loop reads CASSFLGVNEQYF. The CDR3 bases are TGTGCCAGCAGTTTCTTAGGGGTGAACGAGCAGTACTTC.

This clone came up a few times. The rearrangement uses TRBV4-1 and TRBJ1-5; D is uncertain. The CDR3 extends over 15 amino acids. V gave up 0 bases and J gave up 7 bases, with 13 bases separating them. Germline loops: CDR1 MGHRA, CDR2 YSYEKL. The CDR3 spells CASSQDSLGRQPQHF. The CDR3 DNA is TGCGCCAGCAGCCAAGATAGCCTAGGGAGACAGCCCCAGCATTTT.

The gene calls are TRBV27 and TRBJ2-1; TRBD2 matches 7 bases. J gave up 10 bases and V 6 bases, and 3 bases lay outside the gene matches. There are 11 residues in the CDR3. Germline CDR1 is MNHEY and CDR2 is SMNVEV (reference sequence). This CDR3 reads CASRAGNEQFF. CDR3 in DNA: TGTGCCAGCAGAGCGGGAAACGAGCAGTTCTTC.

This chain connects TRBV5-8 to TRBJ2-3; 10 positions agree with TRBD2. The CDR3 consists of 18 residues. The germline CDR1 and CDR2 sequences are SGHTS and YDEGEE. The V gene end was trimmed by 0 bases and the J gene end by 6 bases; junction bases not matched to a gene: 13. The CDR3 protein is CASSLAKMVSGRGDTQYF. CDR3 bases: TGTGCCAGCAGCTTGGCCAAAATGGTGAGCGGGAGGGGGGATACGCAGTATTTT.

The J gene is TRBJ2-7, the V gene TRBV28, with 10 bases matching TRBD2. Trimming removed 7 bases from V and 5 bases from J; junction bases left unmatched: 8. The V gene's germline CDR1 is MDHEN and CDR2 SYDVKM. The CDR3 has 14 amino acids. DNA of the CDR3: TGTGCCAGCACCAAAGGTACTAGCGGGAACGAGCAGTACTTC. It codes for CASTKGTSGNEQYF.

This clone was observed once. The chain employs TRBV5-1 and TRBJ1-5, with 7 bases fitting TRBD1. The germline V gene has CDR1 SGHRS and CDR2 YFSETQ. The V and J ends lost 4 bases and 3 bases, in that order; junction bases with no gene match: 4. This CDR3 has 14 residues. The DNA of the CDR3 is TGCGCCAGCAGCCCACAGGGGAACAATCAGCCCCAGCATTTT. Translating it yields CASSPQGNNQPQHF.

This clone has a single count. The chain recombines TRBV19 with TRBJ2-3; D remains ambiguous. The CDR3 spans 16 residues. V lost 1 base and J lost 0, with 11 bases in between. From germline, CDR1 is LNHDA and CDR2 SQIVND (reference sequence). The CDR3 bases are TGTGCCAGTAGTATAGCGGCTAGGCGGAGCACAGATACGCAGTATTTT. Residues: CASSIAARRSTDTQYF. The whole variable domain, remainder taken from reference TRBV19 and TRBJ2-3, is DGGITQSPKYLFRKEGQNVTLSCEQNLNHDAMYWYRQDPGQGLRLIYYSQIVNDFQKGDIAEGYSVSREKKESFPLTVTSAQKNPTAFYLCASSIAARRSTDTQYFGPGTRLTVL.

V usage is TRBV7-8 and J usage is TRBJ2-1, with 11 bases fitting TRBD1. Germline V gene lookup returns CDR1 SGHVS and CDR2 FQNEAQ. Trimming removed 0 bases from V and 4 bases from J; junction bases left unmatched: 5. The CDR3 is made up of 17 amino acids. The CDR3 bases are TGTGCCAGCAGCTTAGCGGGGACAGGGGGTTTATACAATGAGCAGTTCTTC. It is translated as CASSLAGTGGLYNEQFF.

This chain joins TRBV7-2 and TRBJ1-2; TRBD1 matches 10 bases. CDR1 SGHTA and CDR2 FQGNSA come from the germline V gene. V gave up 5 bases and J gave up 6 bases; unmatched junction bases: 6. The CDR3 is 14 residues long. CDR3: CASSPQGTGDGYTF. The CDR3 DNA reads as TGTGCCAGCAGCCCACAAGGGACAGGGGATGGCTACACCTTC.

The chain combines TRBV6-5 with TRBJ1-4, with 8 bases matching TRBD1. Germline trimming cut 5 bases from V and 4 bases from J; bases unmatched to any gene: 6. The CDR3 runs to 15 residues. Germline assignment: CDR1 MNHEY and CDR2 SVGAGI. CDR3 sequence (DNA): TGTGCCAGCAGTGCCGGGACAGGCCTTAATGAAAAACTGTTTTTT. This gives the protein CASSAGTGLNEKLFF.

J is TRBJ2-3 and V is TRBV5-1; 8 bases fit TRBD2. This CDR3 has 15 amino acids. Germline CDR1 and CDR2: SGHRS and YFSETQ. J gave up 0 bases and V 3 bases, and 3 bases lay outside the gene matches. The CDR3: CASSSGLDSTDTQYF. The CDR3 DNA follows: TGCGCCAGCAGCTCGGGACTAGATAGCACAGATACGCAGTATTTT.

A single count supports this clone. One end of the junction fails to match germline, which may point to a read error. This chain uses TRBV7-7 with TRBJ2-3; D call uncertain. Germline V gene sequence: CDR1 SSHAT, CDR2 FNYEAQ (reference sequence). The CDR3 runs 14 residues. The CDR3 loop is CASSLGSVTDTQYF. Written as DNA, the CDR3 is TGTGCTAGCAGCTTAGGTTCCGTCACAGATACGCAGTATTTT.

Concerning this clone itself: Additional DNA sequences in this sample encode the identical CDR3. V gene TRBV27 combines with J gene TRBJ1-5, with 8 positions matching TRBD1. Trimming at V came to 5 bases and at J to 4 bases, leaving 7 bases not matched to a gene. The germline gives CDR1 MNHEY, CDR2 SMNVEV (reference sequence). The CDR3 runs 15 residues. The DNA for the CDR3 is TGTGCCAGCAGTCCGGACAGGGCAATTAATCAGCCCCAGCATTTT. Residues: CASSPDRAINQPQHF.

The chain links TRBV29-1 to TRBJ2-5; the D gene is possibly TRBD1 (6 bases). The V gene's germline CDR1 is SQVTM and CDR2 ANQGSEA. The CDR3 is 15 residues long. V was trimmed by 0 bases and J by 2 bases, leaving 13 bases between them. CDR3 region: CSVEELTGYQETQYF. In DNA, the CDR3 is TGCAGCGTTGAAGAGTTGACAGGTTATCAAGAGACCCAGTACTTC.